The 30 T cell receptor beta chains given below trace back to one sample, sequenced in a study of blood T cell repertoires in COVID-19. The data were produced by immunoSEQ multiplex PCR, yet TCRdb's version contains in-frame clones alone and is incomplete. The table records about 260,000 clones, around 86% of them present only once. Sequencing used peripheral blood. These receptors came from a woman aged 55-69 years with COVID-19, enrolled during active disease.

This sequence joins TRBV28 and TRBJ1-2; D perhaps matches TRBD1 (6 bases). Germline assignment: CDR1 MDHEN and CDR2 SYDVKM. The germline V and J ends were trimmed by 6 bases and 3 bases, with 14 bases remaining between them. The CDR3 has 14 amino acids. The CDR3 here is CASSPWAGDYGYTF. CDR3 nucleotide sequence: TGTGCCAGCAGCCCTTGGGCAGGGGACTATGGCTACACCTTC.

The J gene is TRBJ2-2, the V gene TRBV15; D is unclear. CDR1 and CDR2 from the germline V gene are LNHNV and YYDKDF (reference sequence). This CDR3 region has 14 residues. With 0 bases removed from V and 2 bases from J, the gap between germline ends came to 4 bases. CDR3 loop: CATSRDFNTGELFF. For the CDR3, the DNA is TGTGCCACCAGCAGAGACTTTAACACCGGGGAGCTGTTTTTT.

V is TRBV4-2 and J is TRBJ2-5, with 7 bases identical to TRBD2. The CDR3 length is 13 residues. Germline values: CDR1 LGHNA, CDR2 YNFKEQ. V trimming: 3 bases; J trimming: 3 bases; junction bases outside the gene matches: 1. Here the CDR3 DNA reads TGTGCCAGCAGCCATGGGGGGGAAGAGACCCAGTACTTC. Its protein product is CASSHGGEETQYF.

The sample holds a few counts of this clone. The chain uses TRBV4-1 and TRBJ2-1; 10 bases are shared with TRBD2. The J segment lost 5 bases and the V segment lost 1 base, leaving 8 bases of the junction unmatched. The CDR3 loop spans 17 amino acids. CDR1 and CDR2 from the germline V gene are MGHRA and YSYEKL. Here the CDR3 reads CASSQVPGLAPDNEQFF. CDR3 DNA sequence: TGCGCCAGCAGCCAAGTCCCGGGACTAGCGCCTGACAATGAGCAGTTCTTC.

This clone has a single count. The genes are TRBV2 and TRBJ2-6, with D uncertain. With 4 bases removed from V and 0 bases from J, the gap between germline ends came to 16 bases. The germline V gene has CDR1 SNHLY and CDR2 FYNNEI. There are 18 residues in the CDR3. CDR3 coding DNA: TGTGCCAGCAGTGTGGGCAGATCCTCTACCTCTGGGGCCAACGTCCTGACTTTC. This sequence encodes CASSVGRSSTSGANVLTF.

Written as DNA, the CDR3 is TGCGCCAGCAGCTTGCGGGACACGTCTGTGACTGAAGCTTTCTTT. Its protein is CASSLRDTSVTEAFF. This chain links TRBV5-1 with TRBJ1-1, with D possibly matching TRBD1 (6 bases). Germline CDR1 and CDR2: SGHRS and YFSETQ. This CDR3 comprises 15 residues. V gave up 1 base and J gave up 5 bases, with 15 bases separating them.

This chain links TRBV4-1 with TRBJ1-5, with D maybe TRBD1 (6 bases). Trimming took off 2 bases at V and 3 bases at J, with 14 bases between the two ends. The CDR3 sequence is 16 residues long. Germline CDR1 reads MGHRA; CDR2 reads YSYEKL. The CDR3 nucleotides are TGCGCCAGCAGCCAATCGGTAGGACAGTTCAATCAGCCCCAGCATTTT. Translation gives CASSQSVGQFNQPQHF.

The chain joins TRBV28 to TRBJ2-3; 9 nucleotides align to TRBD2. Germline V lookup: CDR1 MDHEN, CDR2 SYDVKM. The CDR3 consists of 16 residues. Losses at the gene ends were 9 bases for V and 3 bases for J; bases not matched to a gene: 13. CDR3 bases: TGTGCCAGTACATGGCGCCTTAGCGGGAGAACAGATACGCAGTATTTT. This encodes CASTWRLSGRTDTQYF.

This chain joins TRBV5-6 and TRBJ2-3; no clear D. V was pared by 0 bases and J by 3 bases, with 8 bases between. This CDR3 contains 14 residues. Germline V lookup: CDR1 SGHDT, CDR2 YYEEEE. This chain's CDR3 is CASSLGATTDTQYF. In nucleotides, the CDR3 is TGTGCCAGCAGCTTGGGGGCGACGACAGATACGCAGTATTTT.

This clone showed up just once. The J gene is TRBJ2-1, the V gene TRBV5-1, with TRBD2 matching over 9 bases. The CDR3 covers 16 residues. Germline assignment: CDR1 SGHRS and CDR2 YFSETQ. Unmatched junction bases numbered 9, after V lost 5 bases and J lost 3 bases. The CDR3 DNA follows: TGCGCCAGCAGAAAGTCGAGCGGGAGGCTCTACAATGAGCAGTTCTTC. Residues: CASRKSSGRLYNEQFF.

The chain carries TRBV12-5 and TRBJ2-1; 7 bases are shared with TRBD1. The CDR3 runs to 17 residues. Germline-derived CDR1 and CDR2 are LGHNT and FRNRAP. The V segment lost 0 bases and the J segment 1 base; nucleotides outside the gene matches: 6. In nucleotides, the CDR3 is TGTGCTAGTGGTTTGGTAATTTCGACAGGGTCCTACAATGAGCAGTTCTTC. Protein: CASGLVISTGSYNEQFF.

This clone has a count of ten or more. J is TRBJ2-2 and V is TRBV11-2; D may be TRBD2 (5 bases). Germline CDR1 reads SGHAT; CDR2 reads FQNNGV. This CDR3 spans 14 amino acids. Trimming shortened V by 6 bases and J by 4 bases, and 12 bases separated the two germline ends. The CDR3 nucleotides read TGTGCCAGCAGGAGCGACTACGCCACCGGGGAGCTGTTTTTT. This translates into CASRSDYATGELFF.

The chain employs TRBV28 and TRBJ1-5; 9 positions match TRBD1. The CDR3 covers 15 residues. V trimming: 5 bases; J trimming: 6 bases; junction bases outside the gene matches: 8. Germline CDR1 and CDR2: MDHEN and SYDVKM. The CDR3 coding sequence is TGTGCCAGCAGTCCGGACAGGGGAGTCGGTCAGCCCCAGCATTTT. Translated: CASSPDRGVGQPQHF.

The V gene is TRBV15, the J gene TRBJ1-5; 10 nucleotides align to TRBD1. CDR1 and CDR2 (germline): LNHNV, YYDKDF (reference sequence). J lost 6 bases, V lost 0 bases, and 5 bases had no gene match. The CDR3 has 16 amino acids. CDR3 in DNA: TGTGCCACCAGCAGAGATGAGGGACAGGGGAGTCAGCCCCAGCATTTT. The encoded protein is CATSRDEGQGSQPQHF.

V gene TRBV7-9 combines with J gene TRBJ1-2; TRBD1 matches at 10 bases. V shed 5 bases, J shed 8 bases, and the junction held 5 bases outside the gene matches. Per germline, CDR1 SEHNR and CDR2 FQNEAQ (reference sequence). CDR3 length: 13 residues. CDR3 sequence: CASSPGQGSGYTF. DNA for the CDR3: TGTGCCAGCAGCCCGGGACAGGGGAGCGGCTACACCTTC.

The V and J genes are TRBV5-4 and TRBJ2-1; 7 bases fit TRBD2. J lost 3 bases, V lost 4 bases, and 10 bases had no gene match. This CDR3 is 16 amino acids long. Germline V CDR1 and CDR2: SGHNT, YYREEE (reference sequence). The CDR3 spells CASSHWGGVHYNEQFF. The CDR3 nucleotides are TGTGCCAGCAGCCACTGGGGGGGAGTACACTACAATGAGCAGTTCTTC.

The chain joins TRBV7-2 to TRBJ1-2; 7 nucleotides agree with TRBD1. Germline V lookup: CDR1 SGHTA, CDR2 FQGNSA. The CDR3 has 13 residues. J lost 2 bases, V lost 5 bases, and 2 bases had no gene match. CDR3 protein: CASSRDSNYGYTF. CDR3 DNA: TGTGCCAGCAGCAGGGACAGCAACTATGGCTACACCTTC.

The V gene is TRBV5-5, the J gene TRBJ2-1; perhaps TRBD1 as D (5 bases). The CDR3 loop spans 13 amino acids. CDR1 is SGHKS and CDR2 is YYEKEE in the germline V gene (reference sequence). V gave up 1 base and J gave up 8 bases, with 10 bases separating them. CDR3 loop: CASSLTGLYEQFF. The CDR3, as DNA: TGTGCCAGCAGCTTGACAGGATTGTATGAGCAGTTCTTC.

The V gene is TRBV13, the J gene TRBJ2-7; D gene ambiguous. This CDR3 region has 13 residues. Per the germline V gene, CDR1 is PRHDT and CDR2 is FYEKMQ (reference sequence). The V gene lost 2 bases and the J gene lost 3 bases, with 8 bases spanning the gap. The CDR3 protein is CASSLNLLYEQYF. The CDR3 nucleotides are TGTGCCAGCAGCTTAAACTTGCTCTACGAGCAGTACTTC.

This clone was observed a single time. V gene TRBV4-2 combines with J gene TRBJ1-4; 7 bases are a match to TRBD1. V dropped 1 base and J dropped 6; count of bases not matched to a gene: 5. CDR1 is LGHNA and CDR2 is YNFKEQ in the germline V gene. The CDR3 consists of 15 residues. CDR3 sequence (DNA): TGTGCCAGCAGCCAAGCCCAGGGGGATTATGAAAAACTGTTTTTT. Translation: CASSQAQGDYEKLFF.

The gene calls are TRBV2 and TRBJ2-1, with 10 bases lining up with TRBD2. CDR3 size: 18 residues. CDR1 and CDR2 from the germline V gene are SNHLY and FYNNEI. With 8 bases clipped from V and 0 bases from J, the junction kept 13 bases outside the gene matches. The CDR3 region has the DNA TGTGCCAGCCTGACTAGCGGGCCCCGATATAGCTCCTACAATGAGCAGTTCTTC. It encodes CASLTSGPRYSSYNEQFF. Filled out from reference TRBV2 and TRBJ2-1, the complete variable domain reads EPEVTQTPSHQVTQMGQEVILRCVPISNHLYFYWYRQILGQKVEFLVSFYNNEISEKSEIFDDQFSVERPDGSNFTLKIRSTKLEDSAMYFCASLTSGPRYSSYNEQFFGPGTRLTVL.

This chain links TRBV10-3 with TRBJ2-7; 12 bases map to TRBD2. In germline, CDR1 is ENHRY, CDR2 SYGVKD. The CDR3 is 15 residues long. After removal of 0 bases from V and 4 bases from J, the junction contained 1 base not matched to a gene. CDR3 in amino acids: CAISESLAGGYEQYF. The CDR3 bases are TGTGCCATCAGTGAGTCCCTAGCGGGAGGGTACGAGCAGTACTTC.

This clone has only one observation. The chain has TRBV28 and TRBJ1-1, with D maybe TRBD1 (5 bases). V was pared by 5 bases and J by 7 bases, with 8 bases between. The CDR3 has 11 residues. CDR1 and CDR2 (germline): MDHEN, SYDVKM. In DNA, the CDR3 is TGTGCCAGCAGTCAAAGGGGTGAAGCTTTCTTT. Residues: CASSQRGEAFF.

The chain recombines TRBV5-5 with TRBJ2-2; D gene unclear. The CDR3 spans 15 residues. Germline V gives CDR1 SGHKS, CDR2 YYEKEE (reference sequence). V gave up 0 bases and J gave up 7 bases, with 13 bases separating them. CDR3 sequence: CASSLGLADIGELFF. In DNA, the CDR3 is TGTGCCAGCAGCTTGGGACTTGCGGATATCGGGGAGCTGTTTTTT.

The gene calls are TRBV19 and TRBJ2-6, with 8 bases that match TRBD1. This CDR3 has 16 residues. Trimming at V came to 5 bases and at J to 4 bases, leaving 7 bases not matched to a gene. Germline lookup yields CDR1 LNHDA and CDR2 SQIVND (reference sequence). Here the CDR3 reads CASSLTGGSGANVLTF. The CDR3 nucleotides read TGTGCCAGTAGTCTTACAGGGGGTTCAGGGGCCAACGTCCTGACTTTC.

Concerning this clone: Other nucleotide sequences in the sample specify the same CDR3. The chain carries TRBV29-1 and TRBJ1-5; D remains ambiguous. The germline V gene encodes CDR1 SQVTM and CDR2 ANQGSEA. The germline V and J ends were trimmed by 3 bases and 2 bases, with 11 bases remaining between them. The CDR3 extends over 14 amino acids. Here the CDR3 reads CSVERAPGNQPQHF. CDR3 coding DNA: TGCAGCGTTGAGCGAGCTCCCGGCAATCAGCCCCAGCATTTT. Full variable domain (rest looked up from reference TRBV29-1 and TRBJ1-5): SAVISQKPSRDICQRGTSLTIQCQVDSQVTMMFWYRQQPGQSLTLIATANQGSEATYESGFVIDKFPISRPNLTFSTLTVSNMSPEDSSIYLCSVERAPGNQPQHFGDGTRLSIL.

This chain uses TRBV5-1 with TRBJ2-1, with a tentative D call TRBD2 (5 bases). V lost 0 bases to trimming and J lost 4 bases, with 14 bases between them. From germline, CDR1 is SGHRS and CDR2 YFSETQ. This CDR3 is 16 amino acids long. The CDR3 reads CASSLGGASRYNEQFF. The CDR3 region has the DNA TGCGCCAGCAGCTTGGGGGGTGCTAGCAGATACAATGAGCAGTTCTTC.

The chain combines TRBV5-1 with TRBJ1-4, with 9 bases aligning to TRBD1. The trim removed 4 bases at V and 2 bases at J, leaving 12 bases unmatched. This CDR3 contains 18 residues. CDR1 SGHRS and CDR2 YFSETQ come from the germline V gene. CDR3 sequence reads: CASSQSGTGSFTNEKLFF. In nucleotides, the CDR3 is TGCGCCAGCAGCCAGTCCGGGACAGGGTCTTTCACTAATGAAAAACTGTTTTTT.

The CDR3 here is CASSADAGVYTEAFF. CDR3 DNA sequence: TGTGCCAGCAGCGCCGACGCAGGGGTATACACTGAAGCTTTCTTT. The J gene is TRBJ1-1, the V gene TRBV9; maybe TRBD1 (6 bases). The CDR3 length is 15 residues. With 3 bases removed from V and 3 bases from J, the gap between germline ends came to 15 bases. CDR1 and CDR2 from the germline V gene are SGDLS and YYNGEE.

This chain links TRBV5-6 with TRBJ2-2; tentatively, D is TRBD1 (7 bases). V was shortened by 2 bases and J by 6 bases, with 8 bases between the two germline ends. Germline assignment: CDR1 SGHDT and CDR2 YYEEEE. This CDR3 spans 13 amino acids. CDR3 DNA sequence: TGTGCCAGCAGCTTCAGGGGGGCCGGGGAGCTGTTTTTT. Its protein is CASSFRGAGELFF.